What follows is one T cell receptor (beta chain) and its context. What it binds is not known. This entry comes from a study of T-cell memory formation after mild COVID-19. Across the whole study: TCR clusters largely stayed donor specific.

Notes on the study in general: The CD4+ clones that contracted clustered mainly within CM and EM, and the CD8+ clones concentrated in EMRA. Unconfirmed was the SARS-CoV-2 specificity of second-wave clones that peaked on day 37. The study detected some responding clones in pre-infection memory, suggesting cross-reactive memory joined.

TCRdb ran MiXCR on the 5' RACE reads and lists one entry per CDR3 protein. Here the sample spans roughly 100,000 distinct CDR3 sequences, around 12% being singletons. The CDR3 runs 15 residues. The germline V gene encodes CDR1 SGHVS and CDR2 FNYEAQ. V dropped 5 bases and J dropped 3; count of bases not matched to a gene: 5. The specimen was PBMCs or a T cell subset sorted from them (not recorded which). This rearrangement joins TRBV7-6 to TRBJ1-1; TRBD1 aligns across 11 bases. This TCR derives from an adult woman who had mild COVID-19 (a few samples of this study predate the infection). Cell type and time point are not known. For the CDR3, the DNA is TGTGCCAGCAGCGCGGACAGGGGGCGGTACACTGAAGCTTTCTTT. Protein sequence: CASSADRGRYTEAFF.